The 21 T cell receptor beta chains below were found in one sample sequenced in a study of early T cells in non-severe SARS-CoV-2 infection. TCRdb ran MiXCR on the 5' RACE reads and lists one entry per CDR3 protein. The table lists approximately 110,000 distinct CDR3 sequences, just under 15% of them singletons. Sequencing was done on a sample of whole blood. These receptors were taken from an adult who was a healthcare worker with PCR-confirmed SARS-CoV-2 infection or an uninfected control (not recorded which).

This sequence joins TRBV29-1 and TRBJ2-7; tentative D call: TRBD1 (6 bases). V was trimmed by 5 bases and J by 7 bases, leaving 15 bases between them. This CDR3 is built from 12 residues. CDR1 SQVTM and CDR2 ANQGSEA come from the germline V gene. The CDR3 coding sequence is TGCAGCGTTCAAAAAGACAGGTCGGAGCAGTACTTC. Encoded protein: CSVQKDRSEQYF.

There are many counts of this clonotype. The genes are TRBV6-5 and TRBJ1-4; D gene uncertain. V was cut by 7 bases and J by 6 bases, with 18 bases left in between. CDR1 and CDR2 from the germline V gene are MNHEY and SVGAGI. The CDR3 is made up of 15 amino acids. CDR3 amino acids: CASKKPVGGDEKLFF. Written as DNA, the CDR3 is TGTGCCAGCAAGAAACCGGTGGGAGGTGATGAAAAACTGTTTTTT.

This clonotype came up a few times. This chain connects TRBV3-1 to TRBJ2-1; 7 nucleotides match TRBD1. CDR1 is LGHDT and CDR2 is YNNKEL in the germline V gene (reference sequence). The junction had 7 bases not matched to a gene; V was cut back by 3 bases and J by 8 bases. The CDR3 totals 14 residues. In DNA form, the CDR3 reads TGTGCCAGCAGCCAGTACAGGGGACCCTATGAGCAGTTCTTC. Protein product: CASSQYRGPYEQFF.

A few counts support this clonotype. CDR3 bases: TGTGCCAGCAGCTTCCGGGACGGAAAAGAGACCCAGTACTTC. Translating gives CASSFRDGKETQYF. The chain carries TRBV7-6 and TRBJ2-5; D could derive from TRBD1 or TRBD2 (5 bases each). Germline CDR1 is SGHVS and CDR2 is FNYEAQ. The CDR3 spans 14 residues. V was clipped by 3 bases and J by 3 bases, with 11 bases between them.

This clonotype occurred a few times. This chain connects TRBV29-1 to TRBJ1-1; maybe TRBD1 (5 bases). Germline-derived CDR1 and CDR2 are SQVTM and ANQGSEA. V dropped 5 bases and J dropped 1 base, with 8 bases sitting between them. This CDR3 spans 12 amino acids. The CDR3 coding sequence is TGCAGCGTTTCCACAGGGAACACTGAAGCTTTCTTT. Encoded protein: CSVSTGNTEAFF.

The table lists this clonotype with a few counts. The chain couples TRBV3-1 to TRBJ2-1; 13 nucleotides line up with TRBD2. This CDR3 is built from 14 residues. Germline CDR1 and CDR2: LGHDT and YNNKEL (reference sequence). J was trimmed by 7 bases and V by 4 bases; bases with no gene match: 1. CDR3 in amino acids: CASSRLAGGNEQFF. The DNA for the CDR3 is TGTGCCAGCAGCCGACTAGCGGGGGGTAATGAGCAGTTCTTC.

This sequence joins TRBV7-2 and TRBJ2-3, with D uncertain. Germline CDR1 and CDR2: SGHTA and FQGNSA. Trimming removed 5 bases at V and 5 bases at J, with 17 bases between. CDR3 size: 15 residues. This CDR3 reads CASSQTYGRRDTQYF. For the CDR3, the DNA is TGTGCCAGCAGCCAAACGTACGGGCGCCGAGATACGCAGTATTTT.

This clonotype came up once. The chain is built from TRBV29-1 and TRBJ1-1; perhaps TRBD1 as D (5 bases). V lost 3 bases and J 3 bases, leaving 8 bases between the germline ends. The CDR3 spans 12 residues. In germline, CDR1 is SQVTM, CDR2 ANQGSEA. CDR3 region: CSVDEGYTEAFF. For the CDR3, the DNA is TGCAGCGTTGATGAGGGGTACACTGAAGCTTTCTTT.

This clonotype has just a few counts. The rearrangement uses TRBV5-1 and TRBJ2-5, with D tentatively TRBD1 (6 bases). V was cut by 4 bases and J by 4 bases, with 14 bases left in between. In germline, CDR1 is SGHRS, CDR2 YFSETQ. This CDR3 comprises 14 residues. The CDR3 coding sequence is TGCGCCAGCAGCCACAGGGCGATGGGAGAGACCCAGTACTTC. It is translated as CASSHRAMGETQYF.

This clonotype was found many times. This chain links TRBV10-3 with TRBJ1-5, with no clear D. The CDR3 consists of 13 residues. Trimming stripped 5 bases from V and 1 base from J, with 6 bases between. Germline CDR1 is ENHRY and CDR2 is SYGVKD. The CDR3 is CAISSVSNQPQHF. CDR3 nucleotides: TGTGCCATCAGTTCCGTAAGCAATCAGCCCCAGCATTTT.

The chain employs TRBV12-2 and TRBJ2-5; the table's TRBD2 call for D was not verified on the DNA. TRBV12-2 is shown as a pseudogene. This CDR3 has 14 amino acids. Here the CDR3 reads CASRLLEYQETQYF. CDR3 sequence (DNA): TGTGCAAGTCGCTTGCTAGAATACCAAGAGACCCAGTACTTC.

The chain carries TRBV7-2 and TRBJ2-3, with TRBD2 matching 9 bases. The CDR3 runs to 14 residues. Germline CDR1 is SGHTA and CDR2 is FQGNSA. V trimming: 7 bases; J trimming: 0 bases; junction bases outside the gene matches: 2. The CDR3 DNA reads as TGTGCCAGCAAGCGGGGGGAGAGCACAGATACGCAGTATTTT. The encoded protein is CASKRGESTDTQYF.

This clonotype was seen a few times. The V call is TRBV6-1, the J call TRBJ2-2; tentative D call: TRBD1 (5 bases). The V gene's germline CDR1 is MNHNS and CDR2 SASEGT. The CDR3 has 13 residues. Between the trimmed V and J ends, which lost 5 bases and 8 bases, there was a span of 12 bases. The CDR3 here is CASSPQGRGELFF. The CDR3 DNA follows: TGTGCCAGCAGTCCCCAGGGCCGAGGGGAGCTGTTTTTT.

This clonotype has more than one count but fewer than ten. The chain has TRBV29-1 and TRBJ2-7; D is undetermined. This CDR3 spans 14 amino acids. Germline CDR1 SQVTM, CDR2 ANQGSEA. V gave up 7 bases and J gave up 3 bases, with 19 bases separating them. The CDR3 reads CSASNPARSYEQYF. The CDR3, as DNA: TGCAGCGCCTCCAACCCAGCGAGGAGCTACGAGCAGTACTTC.

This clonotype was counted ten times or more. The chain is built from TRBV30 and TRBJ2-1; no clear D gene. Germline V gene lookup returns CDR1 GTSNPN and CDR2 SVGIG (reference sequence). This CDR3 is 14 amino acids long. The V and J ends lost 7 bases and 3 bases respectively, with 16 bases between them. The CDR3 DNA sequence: TGTGCCTCCTTACCTTACAGTAGCTACAATGAGCAGTTCTTC. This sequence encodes CASLPYSSYNEQFF. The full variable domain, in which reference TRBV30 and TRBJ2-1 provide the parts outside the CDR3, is SQTIHQWPATLVQPVGSPLSLECTVEGTSNPNLYWYRQAAGRGLQLLFYSVGIGQISSEVPQNLSASRPQDRQFILSSKKLLLSDSGFYLCASLPYSSYNEQFFGPGTRLTVL.

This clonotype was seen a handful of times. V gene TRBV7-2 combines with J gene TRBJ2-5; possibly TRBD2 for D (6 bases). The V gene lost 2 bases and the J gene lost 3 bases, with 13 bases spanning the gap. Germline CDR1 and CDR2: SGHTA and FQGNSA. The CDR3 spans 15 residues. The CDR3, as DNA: TGTGCCAGCAGCTTAAGTTTTCTAGCGAAAGAGACCCAGTACTTC. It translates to CASSLSFLAKETQYF.

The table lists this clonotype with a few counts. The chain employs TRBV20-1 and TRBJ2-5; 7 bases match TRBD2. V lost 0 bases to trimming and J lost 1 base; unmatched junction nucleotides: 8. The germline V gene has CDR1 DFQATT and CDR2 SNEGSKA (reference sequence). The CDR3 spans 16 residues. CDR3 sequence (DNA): TGCAGTGCTAGAGACCCCTTAAGCGGGGCCCAAGAGACCCAGTACTTC. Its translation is CSARDPLSGAQETQYF.

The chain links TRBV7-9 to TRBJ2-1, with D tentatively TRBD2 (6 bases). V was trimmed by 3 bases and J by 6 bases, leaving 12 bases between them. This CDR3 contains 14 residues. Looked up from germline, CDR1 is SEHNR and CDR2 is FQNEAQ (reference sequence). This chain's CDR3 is CASSFGSGGNEQFF. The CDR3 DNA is TGTGCCAGCAGCTTCGGGTCCGGGGGCAATGAGCAGTTCTTC.

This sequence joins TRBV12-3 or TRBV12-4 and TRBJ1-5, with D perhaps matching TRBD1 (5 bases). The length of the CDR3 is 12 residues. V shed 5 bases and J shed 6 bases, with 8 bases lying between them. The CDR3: CASSPGSQPQHF. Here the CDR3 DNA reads TGTGCCAGCAGTCCAGGGTCTCAGCCCCAGCATTTT.

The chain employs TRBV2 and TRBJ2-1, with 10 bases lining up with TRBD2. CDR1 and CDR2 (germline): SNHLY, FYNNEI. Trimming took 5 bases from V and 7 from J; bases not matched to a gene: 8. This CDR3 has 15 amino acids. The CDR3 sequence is CASSLSGGAKNEQFF. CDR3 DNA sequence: TGTGCCAGCAGTCTAAGCGGGGGGGCCAAGAATGAGCAGTTCTTC.

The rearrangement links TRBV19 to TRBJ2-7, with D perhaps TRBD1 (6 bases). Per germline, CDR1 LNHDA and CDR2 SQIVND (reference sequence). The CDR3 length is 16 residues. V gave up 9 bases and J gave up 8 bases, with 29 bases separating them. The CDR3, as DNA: TGTGCCAGCAGAACCTTCGGACAGTGGGATATACGAAAGCAGTACTTC. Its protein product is CASRTFGQWDIRKQYF.